This T cell receptor beta chain was captured in a study of blood T cell repertoires in COVID-19. Study overall: Samples came from the United States, Italy and Spain, spanning acute and convalescent COVID-19. From T cells, B-cell-depleted T cells, or PBMCs came the material, which was cDNA or gDNA.

The V gene lost 2 bases and the J gene lost 0 bases, with 10 bases spanning the gap. CDR3 length: 15 amino acids. Germline V gives CDR1 SGHVS, CDR2 FQNEAQ. Per the original methods: Nucleated cell number was recorded as an estimate derived from reference gene primer amplification. Only in-frame clones appear in the TCRdb table, and some are missing; sequencing was by immunoSEQ multiplex PCR. The DNA was the basis for D and trimming; V, J and clone size are from that table. Of some 100,000 clones listed, more than 90% are singletons. The receptor comes from a man aged 65 to 85 with acute or convalescent COVID-19. The sample taken for sequencing was peripheral blood. The gene calls are TRBV7-8 and TRBJ1-1, with D possibly TRBD1 on 6 matching bases. In DNA form, the CDR3 reads TGTGCCAGCAGCTTAAGCGGGGGCATGAACACTGAAGCTTTCTTT. Translated, it gives CASSLSGGMNTEAFF.